This T cell receptor (beta chain) appears in the sequencing data of a study of shared clonotypes between healthy human individuals. Points from the study as a whole: Several donors held about 5.1% of naive CD4 clonotypes in common.

V gave up 3 bases and J gave up 6 bases; unmatched junction bases: 10. The germline V gene has CDR1 SGHTA and CDR2 FQGNSA. The CDR3 spans 16 residues. Comment on this clone: No antigen is known for it.

Deep was the level at which the assay was run. Across several immunoSEQ plates, the genomic DNA of each subset was split evenly. Sequenced by immunoSEQ multiplex PCR; TCRdb stores in-frame clones only, minus some. The profile shows some 690,000 clones, around 91% of them singletons. The sequence derives from a man aged 18 to 29 in good health. Some clones in this sample may be carry-over from other donors' samples. The sequencing sample was made of memory CD8+ T cells from PBMCs. Subset reported: CD45RO+ cells pooled with CCR7-negative TemRA cells. This chain joins TRBV7-2 and TRBJ2-5; 10 bases map to TRBD2. CDR3 coding DNA: TGTGCCAGCAGCTTCTCGCCCGGACTAGCGGTGAAGACCCAGTACTTC. This gives the protein CASSFSPGLAVKTQYF.